The 22 T cell receptor beta chains reported below all come from one sample, sequenced in a study of cytomegalovirus exposure and HLA in healthy donors. PCR involved 60 Vbeta and 13 Jbeta primers. This table comes from immunoSEQ multiplex PCR, and its TCRdb copy is limited to in-frame clones, with some not included. The sample shows 150,000 or so clones, 70% to 85% of them seen only once. Sequenced: PBMCs. These receptors all come from a woman aged 40 to 50 in good health and CMV-seronegative.

J is TRBJ2-4 and V is TRBV29-1; 9 bases are a match to TRBD1. The junction had 5 bases not matched to a gene; V was cut back by 4 bases and J by 7 bases. The CDR3 length is 13 residues. Germline CDR1 SQVTM, CDR2 ANQGSEA. The CDR3 loop is CSVGGTGRNIQYF. The DNA of the CDR3 is TGCAGCGTTGGGGGGACAGGGAGGAACATTCAGTACTTC. Based on the CDR3 plus reference TRBV29-1 and TRBJ2-4, the full variable domain is SAVISQKPSRDICQRGTSLTIQCQVDSQVTMMFWYRQQPGQSLTLIATANQGSEATYESGFVIDKFPISRPNLTFSTLTVSNMSPEDSSIYLCSVGGTGRNIQYFGAGTRLSVL.

J is TRBJ2-1 and V is TRBV5-6; maybe TRBD1 (6 bases). With 5 bases removed from V and 1 base from J, the gap between germline ends came to 13 bases. This CDR3 contains 15 residues. Germline CDR1 reads SGHDT; CDR2 reads YYEEEE. The chain's CDR3 is CASSPRGGSYNEQFF. CDR3 bases: TGTGCCAGCAGTCCCAGGGGTGGGTCCTACAATGAGCAGTTCTTC.

The CDR3 protein is CASSAYRDRPNYGYTF. CDR3 bases: TGTGCCAGTAGTGCCTACCGGGACAGACCTAACTATGGCTACACCTTC. The chain employs TRBV19 and TRBJ1-2; 7 positions match TRBD1. The CDR3 spans 16 residues. CDR1 LNHDA and CDR2 SQIVND come from the germline V gene (reference sequence). J lost 0 bases, V lost 5 bases, and 9 bases had no gene match.

This chain connects TRBV7-9 to TRBJ2-1; tentatively, D is TRBD1 (6 bases). The CDR3 loop spans 15 amino acids. Trimming took 2 bases from V and 2 from J, leaving 10 bases between them. Per the germline V gene, CDR1 is SEHNR and CDR2 is FQNEAQ (reference sequence). CDR3 region: CASSLKGDPYNEQFF. The CDR3 DNA follows: TGTGCCAGCAGCTTAAAGGGGGACCCCTACAATGAGCAGTTCTTC. Full variable domain (rest looked up from reference TRBV7-9 and TRBJ2-1): DTGVSQNPRHKITKRGQNVTFRCDPISEHNRLYWYRQTLGQGPEFLTYFQNEAQLEKSRLLSDRFSAERPKGSFSTLEIQRTEQGDSAMYLCASSLKGDPYNEQFFGPGTRLTVL.

A note on this clone: The germline gene is not matched at one end of the junction; a read error may be the cause. This sequence joins TRBV2 and TRBJ2-2; D uncertain. CDR1 and CDR2 from the germline V gene are SNHLY and FYNNEI. CDR3 length: 11 amino acids. CDR3 sequence (DNA): TGTGCCAGCAAGAACTCCGGGGAGCTGTTTTTT. Its protein is CASKNSGELFF.

The gene calls are TRBV7-2 and TRBJ1-2; TRBD1 is a possible D gene (6 bases). The CDR3 extends over 14 amino acids. V lost 2 bases and J lost 7, with 14 bases in between. The germline V gene encodes CDR1 SGHTA and CDR2 FQGNSA. The CDR3 region has the DNA TGTGCCAGCAGCTTAAGCAGGGGAGCCGGTGGCTACACCTTC. It yields the protein CASSLSRGAGGYTF.

V and J are TRBV5-1 and TRBJ1-1; D gene uncertain. The CDR3 contains 13 residues. Germline CDR1 SGHRS, CDR2 YFSETQ. V lost 4 bases and J 1 base, leaving 8 bases between the germline ends. In DNA form, the CDR3 reads TGCGCCAGCAGCCCCACAGCGAACACTGAAGCTTTCTTT. Translated: CASSPTANTEAFF.

The chain joins TRBV5-6 to TRBJ1-4; 9 bases map to TRBD1. V lost 1 base to trimming and J lost 7 bases; unmatched junction nucleotides: 8. The CDR3 is 16 residues long. In germline, CDR1 is SGHDT, CDR2 YYEEEE. As DNA, the CDR3 is TGTGCCAGCAGCTTGTGGACAGGGGCCAGCGGTGAAAAACTGTTTTTT. Protein: CASSLWTGASGEKLFF.

The chain couples TRBV13 to TRBJ2-1; weak D call: TRBD2 (5 bases). CDR3 size: 15 residues. The germline V gene encodes CDR1 PRHDT and CDR2 FYEKMQ (reference sequence). Trimming took 2 bases from V and 2 from J, leaving 10 bases between them. As DNA, the CDR3 is TGTGCCAGCAGCTTATTGGACTGGGCCTACAATGAGCAGTTCTTC. Translation gives CASSLLDWAYNEQFF.

CDR3 DNA: TGTGCCAGCAGGCCGGGACTACGTACAGATACGCAGTATTTT. Translation gives CASRPGLRTDTQYF. This chain links TRBV7-2 with TRBJ2-3; 7 positions agree with TRBD2. The germline gives CDR1 SGHTA, CDR2 FQGNSA. The CDR3 has 14 amino acids. J was trimmed by 3 bases and V by 6 bases; bases with no gene match: 6.

The chain recombines TRBV5-1 with TRBJ2-7; 8 bases map to TRBD1. Germline-derived CDR1 and CDR2 are SGHRS and YFSETQ. The ends lost 4 bases at V and 2 bases at J; junction bases unmatched: 8. This CDR3 comprises 15 residues. In DNA, the CDR3 is TGCGCCAGCAGCACATCCGGGACAGGCCCCTACGAGCAGTACTTC. This translates into CASSTSGTGPYEQYF. Full variable domain (missing parts from reference TRBV5-1 and TRBJ2-7): KAGVTQTPRYLIKTRGQQVTLSCSPISGHRSVSWYQQTPGQGLQFLFEYFSETQRNKGNFPGRFSGRQFSNSRSEMNVSTLELGDSALYLCASSTSGTGPYEQYFGPGTRLTVT.

The chain recombines TRBV2 with TRBJ2-1, with TRBD1 as a possible D gene (7 bases). This CDR3 contains 18 residues. Per germline, CDR1 SNHLY and CDR2 FYNNEI. The V and J ends lost 3 bases and 4 bases respectively, with 22 bases between them. CDR3 nucleotides: TGTGCCAGCAGTGATCCCTCCGGGCTCGCAGGGGGGTACAATGAGCAGTTCTTC. It translates to CASSDPSGLAGGYNEQFF.

The V and J genes are TRBV5-4 and TRBJ2-3; D unclear. The germline gives CDR1 SGHNT, CDR2 YYREEE (reference sequence). Trimming removed 5 bases at V and 3 bases at J, with 10 bases between. There are 13 residues in the CDR3. The CDR3 is CASSSELTDTQYF. CDR3 DNA sequence: TGTGCCAGCAGTTCTGAGTTGACAGATACGCAGTATTTT.

This clone was recorded once. The chain employs TRBV27 and TRBJ2-5, with 8 bases that match TRBD2. Near its end, the DNA agrees better with TRBJ2-7, so the J call may be wrong. The V gene's germline CDR1 is MNHEY and CDR2 SMNVEV (reference sequence). There are 18 residues in the CDR3. The chain's CDR3 is CASSLVAGPLGPSYEQYF. The CDR3 DNA follows: TGTGCCAGCAGTTTAGTAGCGGGACCTTTAGGCCCCTCCTACGAGCAGTACTTC.

J is TRBJ1-4 and V is TRBV4-2; D is unclear. Trimming took 0 bases from V and 3 from J, leaving 11 bases between them. This CDR3 has 16 residues. The germline CDR1 and CDR2 sequences are LGHNA and YNFKEQ. The CDR3 region is CASSQEPRPANEKLFF. CDR3 bases: TGTGCCAGCAGCCAAGAACCTCGCCCGGCTAATGAAAAACTGTTTTTT.

The gene calls are TRBV6-1 and TRBJ1-5, with TRBD1 matching 10 bases. Trimming cost V 7 bases and J 3 bases; bases outside gene matches: 6. The CDR3 spans 15 residues. In germline, CDR1 is MNHNS, CDR2 SASEGT. CDR3 residues: CASTWDRGYNQPQHF. Written as DNA, the CDR3 is TGTGCCAGCACCTGGGACAGGGGTTACAATCAGCCCCAGCATTTT.

This clone has only one observation. The V call is TRBV10-3, the J call TRBJ1-1; D unresolved. Per the germline V gene, CDR1 is ENHRY and CDR2 is SYGVKD. The ends were cut back, 8 bases at V and 2 bases at J, with 6 bases in the middle. The CDR3 has 11 amino acids. In DNA, the CDR3 is TGTGCCATCTCAGATAACACTGAAGCTTTCTTT. Its protein is CAISDNTEAFF.

This clone showed up just once. The rearrangement links TRBV18 to TRBJ1-1; D is unresolved. The ends were cut back, 3 bases at V and 4 bases at J, with 9 bases in the middle. There are 13 residues in the CDR3. In germline, CDR1 is KGHSH, CDR2 LQKENI. The CDR3 DNA is TGTGCCAGCTCACCGGTGATGGCCACTGAAGCTTTCTTT. Protein product: CASSPVMATEAFF. Full variable domain (missing parts from reference TRBV18 and TRBJ1-1): NAGVMQNPRHLVRRRGQEARLRCSPMKGHSHVYWYRQLPEEGLKFMVYLQKENIIDESGMPKERFSAEFPKEGPSILRIQQVVRGDSAAYFCASSPVMATEAFFGQGTRLTVV.

This clone was counted once. This chain connects TRBV27 to TRBJ2-7, with 9 positions matching TRBD1. Per the germline V gene, CDR1 is MNHEY and CDR2 is SMNVEV (reference sequence). The CDR3 spans 15 residues. The V segment lost 7 bases and the J segment 3 bases; nucleotides outside the gene matches: 10. The CDR3 is CASMTSRDRDYEQYF. In nucleotides, the CDR3 is TGTGCCAGCATGACGTCCCGGGACAGGGACTACGAGCAGTACTTC.

This clone appeared a few times. The rearrangement uses TRBV9 and TRBJ2-1, with 10 bases identical to TRBD1. Germline values: CDR1 SGDLS, CDR2 YYNGEE. The V segment lost 0 bases and the J segment 7 bases; nucleotides outside the gene matches: 7. The CDR3 extends over 16 amino acids. The CDR3 sequence: CASSVALGQGWNEQFF. The CDR3, as DNA: TGTGCCAGCAGCGTAGCTTTGGGACAGGGGTGGAATGAGCAGTTCTTC.

Only a few counts were recorded for this clone. This chain links TRBV27 with TRBJ1-6, with D possibly matching TRBD1 (6 bases). The CDR3 is 15 amino acids. CDR1 MNHEY and CDR2 SMNVEV come from the germline V gene (reference sequence). Trimming cost V 6 bases and J 7 bases, with 16 bases left between them. CDR3 coding DNA: TGTGCCAGCAGAACCGTCAGGGGAGCCAATTCACCCCTCCACTTT. Encoded protein: CASRTVRGANSPLHF.

This rearrangement joins TRBV4-3 to TRBJ1-2; the D gene is possibly TRBD1 (5 bases). This CDR3 has 18 residues. The V gene lost 0 bases and the J gene lost 0 bases, with 17 bases spanning the gap. The germline V gene encodes CDR1 LGHNA and CDR2 YSLEER. CDR3 coding DNA: TGCGCCAGCAGCCAAGATTGGCGTCAGGGAGGGTCTAACTATGGCTACACCTTC. It yields the protein CASSQDWRQGGSNYGYTF.